This T cell receptor beta chain originates from a study of beta chain features in type 1 diabetes. General study results and limits: Moderately but significantly shorter TCRB CDR3s were found in Type 1 diabetes patients in all four CD4+ subsets.

Since all of the isolated RNA was reverse transcribed, expressed TCRB transcripts were what got sequenced. The data were produced by immunoSEQ multiplex PCR, yet TCRdb's version contains in-frame clones alone and is incomplete. The sample has about 25,000 clones, roughly two thirds seen once. Comment on this clone: Antigen: not known.

The receptor comes from a woman in her thirties or forties with type 1 diabetes. The sequencing sample was made of stem cell memory CD4+ T cells from blood.

The CDR3 region is CASSFQGNPNQGNQPQHF. The CDR3 DNA follows: TGTGCCAGCAGTTTCCAGGGGAACCCCAACCAAGGCAATCAGCCCCAGCATTTT. This sequence joins TRBV27 and TRBJ1-5, with a weak D call TRBD1 (6 bases). The CDR3 is 18 amino acids. The germline V gene encodes CDR1 MNHEY and CDR2 SMNVEV (reference sequence). V shed 3 bases and J shed 2 bases, with 20 bases lying between them.